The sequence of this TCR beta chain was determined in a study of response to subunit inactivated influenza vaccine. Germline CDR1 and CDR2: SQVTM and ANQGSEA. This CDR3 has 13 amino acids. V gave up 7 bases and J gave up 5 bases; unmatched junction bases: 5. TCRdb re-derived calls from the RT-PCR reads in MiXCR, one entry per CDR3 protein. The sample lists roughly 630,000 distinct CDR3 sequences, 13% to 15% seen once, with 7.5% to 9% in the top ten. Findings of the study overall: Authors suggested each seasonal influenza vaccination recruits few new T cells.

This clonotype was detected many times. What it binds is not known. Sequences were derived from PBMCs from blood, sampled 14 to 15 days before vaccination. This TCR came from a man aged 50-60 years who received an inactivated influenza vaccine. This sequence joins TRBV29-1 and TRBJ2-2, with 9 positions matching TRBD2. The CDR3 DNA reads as TGCAGCGCGGGGACTAGCAGGACCGGGGAGCTGTTTTTT. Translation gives CSAGTSRTGELFF.